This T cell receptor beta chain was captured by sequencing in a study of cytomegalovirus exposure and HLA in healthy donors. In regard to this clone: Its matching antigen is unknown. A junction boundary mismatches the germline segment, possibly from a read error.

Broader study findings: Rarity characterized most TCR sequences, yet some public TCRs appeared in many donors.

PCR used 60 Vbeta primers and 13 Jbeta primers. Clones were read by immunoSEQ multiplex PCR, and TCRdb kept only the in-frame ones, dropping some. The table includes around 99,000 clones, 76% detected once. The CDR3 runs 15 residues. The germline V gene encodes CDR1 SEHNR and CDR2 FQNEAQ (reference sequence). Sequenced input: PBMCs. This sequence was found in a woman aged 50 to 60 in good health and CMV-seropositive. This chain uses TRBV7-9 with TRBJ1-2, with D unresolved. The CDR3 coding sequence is TGTTCCAGCAGCCCTATCGGGTCTTCTAACTATGGCTACACCTTC. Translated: CSSSPIGSSNYGYTF.